This T cell receptor (beta chain) was profiled in a study of molecular identifiers for immune sequencing clone quantification. Looking at the study overall: Within a replicate experiment, RNA obtained from either approximately 20,000 or 98,000 naive CD8 cells was divided into five aliquots, and four of those aliquots were then sequenced.

Study outcomes and limitations: Clones above 20 RNA copies contained over 98% of effector molecules and under 1% of naive molecules. Sizes of highly expanded clones could be underestimated through identical TCRs sharing a barcode.

This clonotype was seen ten or more times. Its antigen is still unknown. One entry per CDR3 protein, called by TCRdb with MiXCR from the PCR reads. The table has about 320,000 distinct CDR3 sequences, roughly 24% seen once. Trimming removed 0 bases from V and 5 bases from J, with 15 bases in between. Germline CDR1 reads SGHKS; CDR2 reads YYEKEE (reference sequence). CDR3 length: 15 residues. The chain links TRBV5-5 to TRBJ2-7; D not certain. The sequence was obtained from a human donor in good health. Some libraries in this study had Jurkat cell RNA spiked in. The sequencing input was naive CD8+ T cells from blood, with Jurkat cell RNA spiked in. Subset in this sample: FACS-sorted CD8+CD4-CCR7+CD45RA+ naive T cells. The CDR3 nucleotides read TGTGCCAGCAGCTTGGAGGCAAGGGTTTCCGACGAGCAGTACTTC. Translating gives CASSLEARVSDEQYF.